The 26 T cell receptor beta chains given below trace back to one sample, sequenced in a study of T cell responses to AZD1222 COVID-19 vaccine. Only in-frame clones appear in the TCRdb table, and some are missing; sequencing was by immunoSEQ multiplex PCR. The sample shows roughly 120,000 clones, 80% to 90% of them seen only once. The input for sequencing was peripheral blood, taken on day 0 of AZD1222 vaccination. The origin of the receptors is an adult in good health.

V usage is TRBV14 and J usage is TRBJ2-5, with D perhaps matching TRBD2 (6 bases). The CDR3 is made up of 15 amino acids. Germline values: CDR1 SGHDN, CDR2 FVKESK. V was cut by 4 bases and J by 1 base, with 13 bases left in between. The CDR3 DNA follows: TGTGCCAGCAGCCCCAGACGGGGGATCCAAGAGACCCAGTACTTC. The encoded protein is CASSPRRGIQETQYF.

A single count supports this clone. The chain combines TRBV6-2 or TRBV6-3 with TRBJ2-5; TRBD1 matches 8 bases. V lost 5 bases and J lost 4; bases outside the gene matches: 6. The CDR3 is 14 residues long. Germline V gives CDR1 MNHEY, CDR2 SVGEGT. CDR3 region: CASSRDQGAETQYF. For the CDR3, the DNA is TGTGCCAGCAGTCGGGACCAGGGGGCAGAGACCCAGTACTTC.

This clone has a handful of counts. This chain links TRBV19 with TRBJ2-1; a weak D match, TRBD1 (6 bases). CDR3 size: 15 residues. Germline loops: CDR1 LNHDA, CDR2 SQIVND (reference sequence). Deletions cut 2 bases from V and 2 bases from J, with 10 bases between. CDR3: CASSILGTPYNEQFF. The CDR3 DNA reads TGTGCCAGTAGTATATTGGGGACACCCTACAATGAGCAGTTCTTC.

This rearrangement joins TRBV28 to TRBJ1-6; 12 positions match TRBD1. CDR3 length: 16 residues. Germline assignment: CDR1 MDHEN and CDR2 SYDVKM. The ends lost 3 bases at V and 11 bases at J; junction bases unmatched: 8. CDR3 nucleotides: TGTGCCAGCAGTTTCCCGGGACAGGGGGCCGGGCCACCCCTCCACTTT. Its translation: CASSFPGQGAGPPLHF. Supplemented by reference TRBV28 and TRBJ1-6, the full variable domain reads DVKVTQSSRYLVKRTGEKVFLECVQDMDHENMFWYRQDPGLGLRLIYFSYDVKMKEKGDIPEGYSVSREKKERFSLILESASTNQTSMYLCASSFPGQGAGPPLHFGNGTRLTVT.

The rearrangement links TRBV11-3 to TRBJ2-4; TRBD2 matches 10 bases. There are 19 residues in the CDR3. Germline-derived CDR1 and CDR2 are SGHNT and YENEEA. V was clipped by 2 bases and J by 2 bases; unmatched bases: 12. CDR3 region: CASSLILAGASGTKNIQYF. CDR3 sequence (DNA): TGTGCCAGCAGCTTAATCCTAGCGGGAGCGAGTGGAACCAAAAACATTCAGTACTTC.

CDR3 residues: CASSKNGHNEQFF. The DNA for the CDR3 is TGTGCCAGCAGCAAAAACGGCCACAATGAGCAGTTCTTC. The gene calls are TRBV5-5 and TRBJ2-1, with unresolved D. Deletions cut 4 bases from V and 5 bases from J, with 10 bases between. Germline V gene sequence: CDR1 SGHKS, CDR2 YYEKEE (reference sequence). The CDR3 contains 13 residues.

The J gene is TRBJ2-1, the V gene TRBV10-3; unclear D gene. The CDR3 loop spans 15 amino acids. Trimming removed 1 base at V and 8 bases at J, with 15 bases between. Looked up from germline, CDR1 is ENHRY and CDR2 is SYGVKD. The DNA for the CDR3 is TGTGCCATCAGTGAGTTAGAGGTTGCAGGCGATGAGCAGTTCTTC. Protein product: CAISELEVAGDEQFF.

J is TRBJ2-1 and V is TRBV19, with 7 bases aligning to TRBD2. V gave up 7 bases and J gave up 0 bases; unmatched junction bases: 12. CDR3 length: 17 amino acids. Germline V lookup: CDR1 LNHDA, CDR2 SQIVND (reference sequence). CDR3 coding DNA: TGTGCCAGTATCCCTTCGGCGGGGGAGGGCTCCTACAATGAGCAGTTCTTC. It encodes CASIPSAGEGSYNEQFF.

The rearrangement uses TRBV24-1 and TRBJ1-2, with 8 positions matching TRBD1. The CDR3 loop spans 13 amino acids. From germline, CDR1 is KGHDR and CDR2 SFDVKD. V trimming: 5 bases; J trimming: 4 bases; junction bases outside the gene matches: 2. The CDR3 region has the DNA TGTGCCACCAGTGCCGGGACAGGCTATGGCTACACCTTC. It yields the protein CATSAGTGYGYTF.

This rearrangement joins TRBV14 to TRBJ2-3; D is ambiguous. The germline V gene encodes CDR1 SGHDN and CDR2 FVKESK. CDR3 length equals 12 residues. V was pared by 5 bases and J by 2 bases, with 5 bases between. The CDR3 nucleotides are TGTGCCAGCAGCGCCTTCACAGATACGCAGTATTTT. It encodes CASSAFTDTQYF. Using reference TRBV14 and TRBJ2-3 for the parts outside the CDR3, the full variable domain is EAGVTQFPSHSVIEKGQTVTLRCDPISGHDNLYWYRRVMGKEIKFLLHFVKESKQDESGMPNNRFLAERTGGTYSTLKVQPAELEDSGVYFCASSAFTDTQYFGPGTRLTVL.

The rearrangement links TRBV3-1 (or the pseudogene TRBV3-2) to TRBJ2-4; TRBD1 matches 10 bases. The CDR3 has 19 amino acids. The V and J ends lost 7 bases and 3 bases, in that order; junction bases with no gene match: 18. Germline V gives CDR1 LGHDT, CDR2 YNNKEL (reference sequence). CDR3 sequence reads: CASTDQGQGMLWGKNIQYF. The DNA for the CDR3 is TGTGCCAGCACTGACCAGGGACAGGGGATGTTGTGGGGCAAAAACATTCAGTACTTC.

This chain links TRBV5-8 with TRBJ1-2; D perhaps matches TRBD1 (5 bases). The CDR3 runs to 17 residues. V shed 0 bases and J shed 3 bases, with 18 bases lying between them. CDR1 and CDR2 from the germline V gene are SGHTS and YDEGEE. The CDR3 loop is CASSLDGTPDGDYGYTF. CDR3 coding DNA: TGTGCCAGCAGCTTGGATGGGACTCCAGACGGGGACTATGGCTACACCTTC.

The V and J genes are TRBV10-1 and TRBJ2-3, with TRBD2 matching 7 bases. Looked up from germline, CDR1 is WNHNN and CDR2 is SYGVQD (reference sequence). CDR3 length equals 15 residues. V shed 3 bases and J 4 bases; nucleotides not matched to a gene: 7. The CDR3 region is CASSDGTKFSDTQYF. CDR3 nucleotides: TGCGCCAGCAGTGACGGGACTAAGTTTTCAGATACGCAGTATTTT.

V usage is TRBV6-5 and J usage is TRBJ2-2; TRBD1 is a possible D gene (5 bases). Deletions cut 5 bases from V and 1 base from J, with 8 bases between. The length of the CDR3 is 14 residues. The germline V gene encodes CDR1 MNHEY and CDR2 SVGAGI. The CDR3 sequence: CASSKTENTGELFF. CDR3 nucleotide sequence: TGTGCCAGCAGTAAGACAGAGAACACCGGGGAGCTGTTTTTT.

V and J are TRBV19 and TRBJ1-2; 7 bases fit TRBD1. CDR3 size: 15 residues. Looked up from germline, CDR1 is LNHDA and CDR2 is SQIVND (reference sequence). V was pared by 9 bases and J by 3 bases, with 13 bases of the junction left unmatched. CDR3 sequence reads: CASLGPQGIYYGYTF. The CDR3 DNA reads TGTGCCAGCCTGGGGCCACAGGGGATTTACTATGGCTACACCTTC.

This clone was recorded once. This chain joins TRBV28 and TRBJ1-4; D is uncertain. V was shortened by 3 bases and J by 6 bases, with 11 bases between the two germline ends. The CDR3 is 14 residues long. CDR1 MDHEN and CDR2 SYDVKM come from the germline V gene. CDR3 nucleotide sequence: TGTGCCAGCAGTTTGGGTCTTGTCGATGAAAAACTGTTTTTT. It specifies CASSLGLVDEKLFF.

This clone was seen a single time. This chain uses TRBV23-1 with TRBJ2-7; 7 bases line up with TRBD1. TRBV23-1 is an ORF, with its function uncertain. The V gene end was trimmed by 7 bases and the J gene end by 13 bases; junction bases not matched to a gene: 4. The CDR3 covers 9 residues. CDR3 nucleotides: TGCGCCAGCAAAGACAGGGCCTACTTC. This encodes CASKDRAYF.

V and J are TRBV2 and TRBJ2-4; 7 nucleotides align to TRBD1. V gave up 5 bases and J gave up 5 bases; unmatched junction bases: 3. CDR1 and CDR2 (germline): SNHLY, FYNNEI. This CDR3 spans 13 amino acids. The DNA for the CDR3 is TGTGCCAGCAGTCCCGGGACAGAAAACATTCAGTACTTC. It codes for CASSPGTENIQYF. Complete variable domain (other parts from reference TRBV2 and TRBJ2-4): EPEVTQTPSHQVTQMGQEVILRCVPISNHLYFYWYRQILGQKVEFLVSFYNNEISEKSEIFDDQFSVERPDGSNFTLKIRSTKLEDSAMYFCASSPGTENIQYFGAGTRLSVL.

The chain couples TRBV5-5 to TRBJ2-7; D unclear. V lost 3 bases and J lost 6, with 10 bases in between. The CDR3 loop spans 12 amino acids. CDR1 and CDR2 (germline): SGHKS, YYEKEE (reference sequence). CDR3 region: CASSSSWGEQYF. The CDR3 nucleotides are TGTGCCAGCAGCTCATCGTGGGGCGAGCAGTACTTC.

This clone was detected once. The chain recombines TRBV7-6 with TRBJ1-1; 7 bases fit TRBD1. CDR1 is SGHVS and CDR2 is FNYEAQ in the germline V gene. V shed 5 bases and J 1 base; nucleotides not matched to a gene: 7. The CDR3 length is 15 residues. The CDR3 loop reads CASSKRTGTNTEAFF. The CDR3 coding sequence is TGTGCCAGCAGCAAGAGGACAGGAACGAACACTGAAGCTTTCTTT.

The CDR3, as DNA: TGTGCCACCAGTGATGAGACAGGGCCTCCAATCTCTGGGGCCAACGTCCTGACTTTC. It codes for CATSDETGPPISGANVLTF. The genes are TRBV24-1 and TRBJ2-6; 7 nucleotides align to TRBD1. The V segment lost 3 bases and the J segment 0 bases; nucleotides outside the gene matches: 10. Germline V gene lookup returns CDR1 KGHDR and CDR2 SFDVKD. CDR3 size: 19 residues.

The V call is TRBV9, the J call TRBJ1-2, with 10 bases identical to TRBD1. The CDR3 totals 17 residues. The germline CDR1 and CDR2 sequences are SGDLS and YYNGEE. Losses at the gene ends were 3 bases for V and 5 bases for J; bases not matched to a gene: 13. The CDR3 nucleotides read TGTGCCAGCAGCGCCGGACAGGGGGAAAGAGGTTCTTATGGCTACACCTTC. It specifies CASSAGQGERGSYGYTF.

The rearrangement links TRBV5-5 to TRBJ1-5, with D possibly matching TRBD1 (6 bases). Trimming cost V 2 bases and J 2 bases, with 17 bases left between them. From germline, CDR1 is SGHKS and CDR2 YYEKEE (reference sequence). This CDR3 comprises 17 residues. The DNA of the CDR3 is TGTGCCAGCAGCTTTAGCCCGTCAGGGGATCGCAATCAGCCCCAGCATTTT. It is translated as CASSFSPSGDRNQPQHF. The entire variable domain, with the rest obtained from reference TRBV5-5 and TRBJ1-5, is as follows: DAGVTQSPTHLIKTRGQQVTLRCSPISGHKSVSWYQQVLGQGPQFIFQYYEKEERGRGNFPDRFSARQFPNYSSELNVNALLLGDSALYLCASSFSPSGDRNQPQHFGDGTRLSIL.

This clone occurred once. The chain is built from TRBV20-1 and TRBJ1-2, with no clear D. Germline CDR1 DFQATT, CDR2 SNEGSKA (reference sequence). V lost 1 base to trimming and J lost 9 bases, with 9 bases between them. The CDR3 covers 11 residues. CDR3 sequence reads: CSARATSSYTF. The CDR3 nucleotides are TGCAGTGCTAGAGCCACAAGTAGCTACACCTTC.

This chain links TRBV3-1 (or the pseudogene TRBV3-2) with TRBJ1-5, with D tentatively TRBD1 (6 bases). This CDR3 has 12 amino acids. Germline V lookup: CDR1 LGHDT, CDR2 YNNKEL (reference sequence). The V end was cut by 4 bases, the J end by 6 bases, with 7 bases between. The CDR3 nucleotides read TGTGCCAGCAGCCGAGGGGGTCAGCCCCAGCATTTT. The encoded protein is CASSRGGQPQHF.

The rearrangement joins TRBV5-4 to TRBJ2-4; tentative D call: TRBD2 (6 bases). This CDR3 region has 15 residues. From germline, CDR1 is SGHNT and CDR2 YYREEE (reference sequence). The V gene lost 1 base and the J gene lost 9 bases, with 17 bases spanning the gap. Here the CDR3 DNA reads TGTGCCAGCAGCTTGCGCGGGGCTCAGGGTCTCATTCAGTACTTC. It encodes CASSLRGAQGLIQYF.